The T cell receptor (beta chain) described here comes from a study of PD-1 and CTLA-4 blockade in melanoma. CDR1 is MNHNY, CDR2 SVGAGI, per germline (reference sequence). Trimming removed 6 bases from V and 6 bases from J; junction bases left unmatched: 7. The CDR3 is made up of 14 amino acids. Some clones are missing from TCRdb's copy, which holds only in-frame ones; the method was immunoSEQ multiplex PCR. This table holds 34,000 or so clones, roughly 90% found once. The V gene is TRBV6-6, the J gene TRBJ2-1; 8 bases are a match to TRBD2. The material was CD8+ T cells from peripheral blood, obtained from a patient given anti-PD-1 treatment. The sequence came from a human donor with melanoma. CDR3 nucleotides: TGTGCCAGCAGAAAAGCGGGGGCTCTCAATGAGCAGTTCTTC. Its translation: CASRKAGALNEQFF.